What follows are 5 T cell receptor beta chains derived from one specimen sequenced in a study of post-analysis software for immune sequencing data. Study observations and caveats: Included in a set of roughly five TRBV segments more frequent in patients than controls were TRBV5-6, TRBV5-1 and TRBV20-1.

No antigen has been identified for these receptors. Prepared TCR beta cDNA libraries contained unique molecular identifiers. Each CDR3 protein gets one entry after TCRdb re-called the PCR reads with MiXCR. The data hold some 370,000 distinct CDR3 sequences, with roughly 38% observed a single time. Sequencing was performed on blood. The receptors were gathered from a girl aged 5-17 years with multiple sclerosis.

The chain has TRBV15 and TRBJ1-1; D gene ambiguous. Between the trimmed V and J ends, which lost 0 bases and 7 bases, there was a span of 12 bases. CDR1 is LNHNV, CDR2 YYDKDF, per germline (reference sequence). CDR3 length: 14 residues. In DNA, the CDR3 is TGTGCCACCAGCAGAGATCTAGGATTGAGTGAAGCTTTCTTT. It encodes CATSRDLGLSEAFF.

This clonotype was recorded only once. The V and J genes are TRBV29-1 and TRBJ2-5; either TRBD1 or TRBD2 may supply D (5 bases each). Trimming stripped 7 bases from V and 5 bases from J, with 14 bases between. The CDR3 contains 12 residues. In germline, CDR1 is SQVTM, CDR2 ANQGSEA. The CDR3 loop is CSGDWGWETQYF. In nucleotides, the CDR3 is TGCAGCGGTGACTGGGGGTGGGAGACCCAGTACTTC.

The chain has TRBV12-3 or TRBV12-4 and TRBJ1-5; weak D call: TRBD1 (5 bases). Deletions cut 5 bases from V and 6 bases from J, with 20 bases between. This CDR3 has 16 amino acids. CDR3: CASSPGGRGLGQPQHF. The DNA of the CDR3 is TGTGCCAGCAGTCCGGGGGGAAGGGGCCTGGGTCAGCCCCAGCATTTT.

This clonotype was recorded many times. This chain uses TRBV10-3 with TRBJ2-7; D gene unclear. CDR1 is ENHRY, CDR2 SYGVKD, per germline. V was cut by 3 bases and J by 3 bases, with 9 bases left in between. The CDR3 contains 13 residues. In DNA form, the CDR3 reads TGTGCCATCAGTGATCCGGGTTTCTACGAGCAGTACTTC. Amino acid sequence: CAISDPGFYEQYF.

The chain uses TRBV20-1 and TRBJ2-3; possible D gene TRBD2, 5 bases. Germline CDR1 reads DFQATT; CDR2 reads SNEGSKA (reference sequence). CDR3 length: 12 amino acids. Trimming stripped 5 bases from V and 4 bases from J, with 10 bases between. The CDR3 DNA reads TGCAGTGCTGCACTAGACCCAGATACGCAGTATTTT. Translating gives CSAALDPDTQYF.